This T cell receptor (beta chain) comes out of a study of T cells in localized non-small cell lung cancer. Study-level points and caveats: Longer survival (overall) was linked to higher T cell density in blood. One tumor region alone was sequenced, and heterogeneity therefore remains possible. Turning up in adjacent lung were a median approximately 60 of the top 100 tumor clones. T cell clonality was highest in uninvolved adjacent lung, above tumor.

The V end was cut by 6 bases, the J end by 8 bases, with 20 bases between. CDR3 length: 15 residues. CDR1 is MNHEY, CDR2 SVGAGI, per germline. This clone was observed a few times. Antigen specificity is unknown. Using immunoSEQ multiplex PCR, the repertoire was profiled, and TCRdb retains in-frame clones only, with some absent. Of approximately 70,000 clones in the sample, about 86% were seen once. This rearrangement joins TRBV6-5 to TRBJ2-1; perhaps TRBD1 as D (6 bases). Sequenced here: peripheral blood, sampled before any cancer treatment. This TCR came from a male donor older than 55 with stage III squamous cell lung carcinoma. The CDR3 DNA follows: TGTGCCAGCAGCCCAATAGGGGGAAGTTTGGATGAGCAGTTCTTC. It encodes CASSPIGGSLDEQFF.